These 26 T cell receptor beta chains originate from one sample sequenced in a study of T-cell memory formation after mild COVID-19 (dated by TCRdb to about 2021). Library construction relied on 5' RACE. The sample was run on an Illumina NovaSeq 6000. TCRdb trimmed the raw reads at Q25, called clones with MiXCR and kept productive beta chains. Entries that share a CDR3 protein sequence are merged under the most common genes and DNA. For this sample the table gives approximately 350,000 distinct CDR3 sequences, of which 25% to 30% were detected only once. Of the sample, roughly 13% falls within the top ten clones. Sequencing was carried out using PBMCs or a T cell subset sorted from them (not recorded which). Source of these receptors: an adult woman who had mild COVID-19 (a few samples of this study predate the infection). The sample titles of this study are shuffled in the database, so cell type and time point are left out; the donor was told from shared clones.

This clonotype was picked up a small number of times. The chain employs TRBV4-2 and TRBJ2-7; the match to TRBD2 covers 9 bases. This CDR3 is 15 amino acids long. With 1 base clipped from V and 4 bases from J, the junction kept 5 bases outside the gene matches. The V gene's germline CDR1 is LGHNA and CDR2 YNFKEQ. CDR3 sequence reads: CASSQALAGYYEQYF. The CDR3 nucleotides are TGTGCCAGCAGCCAAGCCCTAGCGGGATATTACGAGCAGTACTTC.

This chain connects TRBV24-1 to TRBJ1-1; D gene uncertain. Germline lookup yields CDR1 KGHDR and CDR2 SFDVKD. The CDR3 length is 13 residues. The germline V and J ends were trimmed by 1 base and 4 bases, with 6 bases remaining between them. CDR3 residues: CATSDLGSTEAFF. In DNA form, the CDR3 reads TGTGCCACCAGTGATTTAGGCAGCACTGAAGCTTTCTTT.

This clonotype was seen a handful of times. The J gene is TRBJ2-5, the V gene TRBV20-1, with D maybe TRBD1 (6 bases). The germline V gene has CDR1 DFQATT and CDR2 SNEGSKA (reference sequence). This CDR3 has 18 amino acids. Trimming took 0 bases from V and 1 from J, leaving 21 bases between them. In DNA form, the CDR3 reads TGCAGTGCTAGAGATCTTTCGGGAACGAAGGGGGTCCAAGAGACCCAGTACTTC. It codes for CSARDLSGTKGVQETQYF.

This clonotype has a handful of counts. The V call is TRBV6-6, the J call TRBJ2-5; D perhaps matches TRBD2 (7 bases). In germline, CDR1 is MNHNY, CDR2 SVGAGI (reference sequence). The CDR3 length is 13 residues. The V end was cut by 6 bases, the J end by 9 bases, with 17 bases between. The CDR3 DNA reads TGTGCCAGCAGGCTTAACTGGGAGGGGGCCCAGTACTTC. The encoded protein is CASRLNWEGAQYF.

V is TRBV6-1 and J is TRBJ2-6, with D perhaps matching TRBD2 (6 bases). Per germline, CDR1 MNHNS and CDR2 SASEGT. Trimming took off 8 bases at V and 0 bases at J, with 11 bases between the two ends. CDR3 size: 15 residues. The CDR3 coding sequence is TGTGCCAGCTGGCGGGGCCTCTCTGGGGCCAACGTCCTGACTTTC. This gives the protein CASWRGLSGANVLTF.

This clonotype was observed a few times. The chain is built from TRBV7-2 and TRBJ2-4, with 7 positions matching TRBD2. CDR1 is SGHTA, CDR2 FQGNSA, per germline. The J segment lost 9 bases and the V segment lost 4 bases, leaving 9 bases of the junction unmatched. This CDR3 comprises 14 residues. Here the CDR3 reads CASSSRTSGVIQYF. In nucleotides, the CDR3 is TGTGCCAGCAGCTCTAGGACTAGTGGTGTCATTCAGTACTTC.

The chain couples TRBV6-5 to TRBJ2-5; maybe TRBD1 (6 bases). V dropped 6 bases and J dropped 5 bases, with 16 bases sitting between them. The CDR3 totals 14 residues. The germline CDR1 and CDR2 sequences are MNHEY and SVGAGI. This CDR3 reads CASSQQGFGETQYF. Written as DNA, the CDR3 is TGTGCCAGCAGCCAACAGGGATTCGGGGAGACCCAGTACTTC.

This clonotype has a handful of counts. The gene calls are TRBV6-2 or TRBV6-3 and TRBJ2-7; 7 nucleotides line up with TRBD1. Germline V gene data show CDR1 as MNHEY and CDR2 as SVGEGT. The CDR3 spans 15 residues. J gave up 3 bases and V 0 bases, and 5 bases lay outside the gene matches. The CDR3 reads CASSYSGQNIYEQYF. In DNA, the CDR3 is TGTGCCAGCAGTTACTCGGGACAGAACATCTACGAGCAGTACTTC.

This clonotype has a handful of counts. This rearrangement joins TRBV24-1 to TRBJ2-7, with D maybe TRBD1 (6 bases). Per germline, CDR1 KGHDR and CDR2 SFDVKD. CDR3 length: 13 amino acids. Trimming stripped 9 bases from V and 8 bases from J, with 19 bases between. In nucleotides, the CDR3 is TGTGCCACCGAGGGGGTAGCGAACAGCAAGCAGTACTTC. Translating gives CATEGVANSKQYF.

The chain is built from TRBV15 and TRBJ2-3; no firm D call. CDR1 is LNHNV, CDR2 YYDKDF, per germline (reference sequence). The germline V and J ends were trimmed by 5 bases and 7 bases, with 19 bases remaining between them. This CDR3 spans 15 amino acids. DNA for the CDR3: TGTGCCACCAGCCGCCCAAGAGACCTAGACAATACGCAGTATTTT. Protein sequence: CATSRPRDLDNTQYF.

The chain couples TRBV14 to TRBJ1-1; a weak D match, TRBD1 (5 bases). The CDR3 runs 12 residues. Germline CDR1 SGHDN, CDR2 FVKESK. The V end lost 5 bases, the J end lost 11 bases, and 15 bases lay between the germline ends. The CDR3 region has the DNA TGTGCCAGCAGCTTTGGGTGGGGCGATGCTTTCTTT. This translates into CASSFGWGDAFF.

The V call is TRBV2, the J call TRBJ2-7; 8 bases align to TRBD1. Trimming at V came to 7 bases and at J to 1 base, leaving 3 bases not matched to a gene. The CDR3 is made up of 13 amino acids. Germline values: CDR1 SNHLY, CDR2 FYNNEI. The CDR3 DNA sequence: TGTGCCAGCATAAACAGGGGGTCCTACGAGCAGTACTTC. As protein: CASINRGSYEQYF.

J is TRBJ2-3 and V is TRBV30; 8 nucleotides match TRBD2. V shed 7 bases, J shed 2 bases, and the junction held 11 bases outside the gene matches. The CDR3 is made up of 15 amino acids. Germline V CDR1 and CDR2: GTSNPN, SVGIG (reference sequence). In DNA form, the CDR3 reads TGTGCCTCAGAGACTAGCGAGGATGTCACAGATACGCAGTATTTT. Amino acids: CASETSEDVTDTQYF.

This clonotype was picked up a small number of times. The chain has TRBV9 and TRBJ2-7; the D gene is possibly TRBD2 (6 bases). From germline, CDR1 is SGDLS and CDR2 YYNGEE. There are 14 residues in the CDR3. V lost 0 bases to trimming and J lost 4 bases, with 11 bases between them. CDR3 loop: CASSVGSGGYEQYF. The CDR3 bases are TGTGCCAGCAGCGTAGGTAGCGGAGGGTACGAGCAGTACTTC.

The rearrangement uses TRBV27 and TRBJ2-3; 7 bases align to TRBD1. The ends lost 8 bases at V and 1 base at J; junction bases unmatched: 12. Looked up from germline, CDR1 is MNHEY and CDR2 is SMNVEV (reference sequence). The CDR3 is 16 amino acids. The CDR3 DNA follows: TGTGCCAGCGGGAAACAGGGGTTCATTGGCACAGATACGCAGTATTTT. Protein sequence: CASGKQGFIGTDTQYF.

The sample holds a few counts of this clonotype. CDR3 sequence (DNA): TGTGCCAGCCGACCGCACTTGGGGATGGGGGGCATGGGAGTACGTTTCAATGAGCAGTTCTTC. The encoded protein is CASRPHLGMGGMGVRFNEQFF. V usage is TRBV7-6 and J usage is TRBJ2-1; D is possibly TRBD1 or TRBD2 (6 bases each). The CDR3 covers 21 residues. Trimming removed 8 bases at V and 6 bases at J, with 38 bases between. Looked up from germline, CDR1 is SGHVS and CDR2 is FNYEAQ.

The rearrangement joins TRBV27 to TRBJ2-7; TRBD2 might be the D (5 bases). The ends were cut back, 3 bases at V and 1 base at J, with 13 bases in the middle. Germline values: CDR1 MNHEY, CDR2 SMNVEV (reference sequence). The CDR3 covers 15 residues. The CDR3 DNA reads TGTGCCAGCAGTTTTGTTAGCGTGGGTTCCTACGAGCAGTACTTC. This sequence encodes CASSFVSVGSYEQYF.

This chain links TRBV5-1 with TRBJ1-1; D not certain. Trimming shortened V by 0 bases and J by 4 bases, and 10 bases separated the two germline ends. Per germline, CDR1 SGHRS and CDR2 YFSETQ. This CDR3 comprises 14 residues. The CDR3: CASSLVGESTEAFF. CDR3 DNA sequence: TGCGCCAGCAGCTTGGTCGGGGAGAGCACTGAAGCTTTCTTT.

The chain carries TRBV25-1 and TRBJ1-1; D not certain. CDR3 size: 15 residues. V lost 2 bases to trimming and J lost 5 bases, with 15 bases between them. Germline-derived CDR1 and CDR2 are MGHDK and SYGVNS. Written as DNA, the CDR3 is TGTGCCAGCAGTGAACCATCAGGTTCGGGTACTGAAGCTTTCTTT. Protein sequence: CASSEPSGSGTEAFF.

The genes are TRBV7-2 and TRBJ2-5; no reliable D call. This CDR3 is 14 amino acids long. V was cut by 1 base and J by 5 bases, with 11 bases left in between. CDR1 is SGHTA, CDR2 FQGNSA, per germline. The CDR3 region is CASSLDPPRETQYF. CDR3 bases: TGTGCCAGCAGCTTAGATCCACCAAGGGAGACCCAGTACTTC.

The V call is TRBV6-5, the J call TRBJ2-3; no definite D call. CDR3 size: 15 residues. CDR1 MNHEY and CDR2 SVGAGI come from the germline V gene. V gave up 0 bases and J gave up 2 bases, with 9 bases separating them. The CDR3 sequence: CASSYSSLSTDTQYF. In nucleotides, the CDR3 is TGTGCCAGCAGTTACTCTTCACTCTCCACAGATACGCAGTATTTT.

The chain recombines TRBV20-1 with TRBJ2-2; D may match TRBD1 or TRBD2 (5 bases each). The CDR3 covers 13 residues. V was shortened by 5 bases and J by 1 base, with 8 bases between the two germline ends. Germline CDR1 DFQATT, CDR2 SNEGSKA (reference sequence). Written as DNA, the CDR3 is TGCAGTGCTGGGGCGGGGAACACCGGGGAGCTGTTTTTT. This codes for CSAGAGNTGELFF.

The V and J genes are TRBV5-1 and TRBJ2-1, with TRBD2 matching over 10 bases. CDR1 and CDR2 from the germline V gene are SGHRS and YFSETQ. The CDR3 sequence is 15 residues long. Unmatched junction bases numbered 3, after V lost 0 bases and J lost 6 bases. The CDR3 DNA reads TGCGCCAGCAGCTTGGACGTAGCGGGGGGCAATGAGCAGTTCTTC. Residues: CASSLDVAGGNEQFF.

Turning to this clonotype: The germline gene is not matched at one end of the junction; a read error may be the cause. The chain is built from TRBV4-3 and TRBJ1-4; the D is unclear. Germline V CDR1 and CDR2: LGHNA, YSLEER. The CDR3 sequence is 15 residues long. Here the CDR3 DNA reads TGCGCCAGCAGGCAAGGAACACGCTCTAATGAAAAACTGTTTTTT. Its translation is CASRQGTRSNEKLFF.

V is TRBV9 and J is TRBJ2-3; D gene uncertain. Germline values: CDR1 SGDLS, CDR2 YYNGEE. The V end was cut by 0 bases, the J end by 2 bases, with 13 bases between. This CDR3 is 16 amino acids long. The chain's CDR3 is CASSVEESPHTDTQYF. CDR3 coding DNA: TGTGCCAGCAGCGTAGAAGAGTCACCGCACACAGATACGCAGTATTTT.

The CDR3 sequence is CASSQGRGLLNEQFF. The CDR3 DNA sequence: TGTGCCAGCAGCCAAGGGCGGGGATTGCTAAATGAGCAGTTCTTC. The chain couples TRBV6-5 to TRBJ2-1, with D tentatively TRBD2 (6 bases). Deletions cut 6 bases from V and 7 bases from J, with 19 bases between. The CDR3 consists of 15 residues. Germline V lookup: CDR1 MNHEY, CDR2 SVGAGI.